These 25 T cell receptor beta chains were sequenced from one sample in a study of blood T cell repertoires in COVID-19. Assay: immunoSEQ multiplex PCR; the TCRdb copy retains only in-frame clones and omits some. The repertoire holds 75,000 to 95,000 clones, with about 90% as singletons. Sample: peripheral blood. The origin of the receptors is a man aged 45 to 65 with active COVID-19.

The chain has TRBV9 and TRBJ2-7; TRBD2 aligns across 13 bases. The CDR3 has 15 residues. Germline loops: CDR1 SGDLS, CDR2 YYNGEE. J was trimmed by 2 bases and V by 3 bases; bases with no gene match: 2. This CDR3 reads CASSGLAGGPYEQYF. CDR3 nucleotide sequence: TGTGCCAGCAGCGGACTAGCGGGGGGCCCCTACGAGCAGTACTTC.

CDR3 nucleotide sequence: TGTGCCAGCAGCTTCCCCACAGGGAAGACCGAAGCTTTCTTT. Residues: CASSFPTGKTEAFF. The rearrangement joins TRBV7-9 to TRBJ1-1; possible D gene TRBD1, 6 bases. V was pared by 3 bases and J by 8 bases, with 16 bases between. CDR1 is SEHNR, CDR2 FQNEAQ, per germline (reference sequence). This CDR3 spans 14 amino acids. Combining the CDR3 with reference TRBV7-9 and TRBJ1-1 gives the whole variable domain DTGVSQNPRHKITKRGQNVTFRCDPISEHNRLYWYRQTLGQGPEFLTYFQNEAQLEKSRLLSDRFSAERPKGSFSTLEIQRTEQGDSAMYLCASSFPTGKTEAFFGQGTRLTVV.

The chain recombines TRBV2 with TRBJ2-1, with 14 positions matching TRBD2. This CDR3 has 18 residues. Germline CDR1 reads SNHLY; CDR2 reads FYNNEI. With 11 bases clipped from V and 4 bases from J, the junction kept 16 bases outside the gene matches. CDR3 loop: CAGSTSGRAGLSYNEQFF. CDR3 nucleotides: TGTGCCGGATCGACTAGCGGGAGGGCCGGTCTCAGTTACAATGAGCAGTTCTTC.

The chain is built from TRBV4-3 and TRBJ2-7, with 9 bases matching TRBD2. The CDR3 runs to 16 residues. Germline V gives CDR1 LGHNA, CDR2 YSLEER. With V trimmed by 2 bases and J by 4 bases, 9 bases remained unmatched. CDR3 residues: CASSQTLAGAKYEQYF. Here the CDR3 DNA reads TGCGCCAGCAGCCAAACCTTAGCGGGGGCGAAATACGAGCAGTACTTC.

V is TRBV11-2 and J is TRBJ2-7, with a weak D call TRBD1 (5 bases). CDR1 is SGHAT and CDR2 is FQNNGV in the germline V gene. The CDR3 has 15 amino acids. V shed 5 bases and J shed 6 bases, with 20 bases lying between them. As DNA, the CDR3 is TGTGCCAGCAGCCCTAATACAGGCAGTCTCTCCGAGCAGTACTTC. This sequence encodes CASSPNTGSLSEQYF.

This chain links TRBV6-5 with TRBJ2-3, with TRBD2 matching over 14 bases. Per germline, CDR1 MNHEY and CDR2 SVGAGI. Trimming at V came to 6 bases and at J to 1 base, leaving 0 bases not matched to a gene. The CDR3 has 15 amino acids. CDR3 residues: CASRGLAGGTDTQYF. In DNA, the CDR3 is TGTGCCAGCAGGGGACTAGCGGGGGGCACAGATACGCAGTATTTT.

This chain connects TRBV11-2 to TRBJ2-7, with 7 bases that match TRBD1. Germline loops: CDR1 SGHAT, CDR2 FQNNGV. V lost 3 bases and J lost 1; bases outside the gene matches: 6. The CDR3 spans 15 residues. This CDR3 reads CASSFSGTDSYEQYF. The CDR3 DNA is TGTGCCAGCAGCTTCTCCGGGACAGATTCCTACGAGCAGTACTTC.

This chain connects TRBV9 to TRBJ1-3, with 8 bases lining up with TRBD1. The V gene end was trimmed by 2 bases and the J gene end by 8 bases; junction bases not matched to a gene: 3. The CDR3 extends over 13 amino acids. CDR1 is SGDLS, CDR2 YYNGEE, per germline. CDR3 sequence: CASSVQGADTIYF. The CDR3 coding sequence is TGTGCCAGCAGCGTCCAGGGGGCAGACACCATATATTTT.

The chain joins TRBV9 to TRBJ2-2, with 8 bases fitting TRBD2. The germline V gene encodes CDR1 SGDLS and CDR2 YYNGEE. The trim removed 0 bases at V and 1 base at J, leaving 5 bases unmatched. The CDR3 spans 17 residues. The CDR3 DNA is TGTGCCAGCAGCGTAGTATTTAGCGGGATGAACACCGGGGAGCTGTTTTTT. It is translated as CASSVVFSGMNTGELFF. Full variable domain (rest looked up from reference TRBV9 and TRBJ2-2): DSGVTQTPKHLITATGQRVTLRCSPRSGDLSVYWYQQSLDQGLQFLIQYYNGEERAKGNILERFSAQQFPDLHSELNLSSLELGDSALYFCASSVVFSGMNTGELFFGEGSRLTVL.

This clone has only one observation. V usage is TRBV7-9 and J usage is TRBJ2-5; a possible D gene is TRBD1 (5 bases). Germline V gene data show CDR1 as SEHNR and CDR2 as FQNEAQ (reference sequence). Trimming took 4 bases from V and 6 from J, leaving 15 bases between them. There are 14 residues in the CDR3. The DNA for the CDR3 is TGTGCCAGCAGCTCAGTTTCAGGGTATCAGACCCAGTACTTC. Its protein product is CASSSVSGYQTQYF.

This clone has just one count. The chain recombines TRBV27 with TRBJ2-3, with 8 nucleotides matching TRBD1. This CDR3 spans 15 amino acids. CDR1 MNHEY and CDR2 SMNVEV come from the germline V gene (reference sequence). Trimming at V came to 5 bases and at J to 5 bases, leaving 9 bases not matched to a gene. CDR3 amino acids: CASSVGRGQVDTQYF. DNA for the CDR3: TGTGCCAGCAGTGTGGGCAGGGGGCAGGTAGATACGCAGTATTTT.

The chain joins TRBV21-1 to TRBJ1-1; the table calls TRBD1, which could not be checked here. TRBV21-1 is classified as a pseudogene. The CDR3 sequence is 18 residues long. The CDR3 here is CASSRETGQGVRSTEAFF. The CDR3 nucleotides read TGTGCCAGCAGCAGAGAAACGGGACAGGGGGTTAGGAGCACTGAAGCTTTCTTT.

The chain joins TRBV6-6 to TRBJ2-6, with 10 bases fitting TRBD1. The germline V gene encodes CDR1 MNHNY and CDR2 SVGAGI (reference sequence). There are 15 residues in the CDR3. The ends lost 6 bases at V and 2 bases at J; junction bases unmatched: 1. The CDR3 DNA reads as TGTGCCAGCAGAGGACAGGGGGCTGGGGCCAACGTCCTGACTTTC. Protein: CASRGQGAGANVLTF.

The CDR3 bases are TGCGCCAGCAGCCTGGCGCCTGGACAGGGTGGTTCTAATTCACCCCTCCACTTT. This encodes CASSLAPGQGGSNSPLHF. The chain links TRBV4-3 to TRBJ1-6, with TRBD1 matching 8 bases. V was pared by 4 bases and J by 6 bases, with 14 bases of the junction left unmatched. This CDR3 has 18 residues. Per germline, CDR1 LGHNA and CDR2 YSLEER.

This rearrangement joins TRBV12-3 or TRBV12-4 to TRBJ2-1; D gene unclear. This CDR3 region has 12 residues. V lost 5 bases and J 6 bases, leaving 8 bases between the germline ends. The CDR3 reads CASSEYSNEQFF. The CDR3 coding sequence is TGTGCCAGCAGTGAATATAGCAATGAGCAGTTCTTC.

This clone has only a few counts. The V and J genes are TRBV30 and TRBJ1-2; 11 bases align to TRBD1. V lost 7 bases and J lost 6; bases outside the gene matches: 7. The germline gives CDR1 GTSNPN, CDR2 SVGIG (reference sequence). CDR3 length: 13 residues. The CDR3 DNA reads TGTGCCTCCCCTTGGGACAGGGGGGATGGCTACACCTTC. It translates to CASPWDRGDGYTF.

The chain is built from TRBV29-1 and TRBJ1-5; TRBD1 might be the D (6 bases). V was shortened by 4 bases and J by 5 bases, with 18 bases between the two germline ends. Looked up from germline, CDR1 is SQVTM and CDR2 is ANQGSEA. The CDR3 contains 15 residues. The CDR3: CSVAFQGPGHQPQHF. CDR3 coding DNA: TGCAGCGTTGCCTTCCAGGGGCCGGGTCATCAGCCCCAGCATTTT. The full variable domain, its missing parts supplied by reference TRBV29-1 and TRBJ1-5, is SAVISQKPSRDICQRGTSLTIQCQVDSQVTMMFWYRQQPGQSLTLIATANQGSEATYESGFVIDKFPISRPNLTFSTLTVSNMSPEDSSIYLCSVAFQGPGHQPQHFGDGTRLSIL.

The chain links TRBV30 to TRBJ2-5, with D unresolved. Trimming stripped 4 bases from V and 2 bases from J, with 11 bases between. The length of the CDR3 is 13 residues. Germline lookup yields CDR1 GTSNPN and CDR2 SVGIG (reference sequence). CDR3 bases: TGTGCCTGGATGGTTACAGTTCAAGAGACCCAGTACTTC. This encodes CAWMVTVQETQYF.

The chain has TRBV27 and TRBJ1-2; no firm D call. Trimming left V 5 bases short and J 4 bases short, with 11 bases between. The CDR3 spans 13 residues. In germline, CDR1 is MNHEY, CDR2 SMNVEV (reference sequence). The CDR3 region is CASSPRGGYGYTF. The CDR3 nucleotides read TGTGCCAGCAGTCCCCGAGGAGGCTATGGCTACACCTTC.

The J gene is TRBJ2-3, the V gene TRBV11-2; TRBD1 aligns across 7 bases. Germline CDR1 reads SGHAT; CDR2 reads FQNNGV. CDR3 length equals 13 residues. Trimming removed 3 bases from V and 3 bases from J; junction bases left unmatched: 0. The CDR3 reads CASSLDRTDTQYF. DNA of the CDR3: TGTGCCAGCAGCTTGGACAGGACAGATACGCAGTATTTT.

This clone has only a few counts. Here the CDR3 DNA reads TGTGCCAGCAGCCTAACAGGGGACACTGAAGCTTTCTTT. It encodes CASSLTGDTEAFF. This rearrangement joins TRBV3-1 (or the pseudogene TRBV3-2) to TRBJ1-1; 7 bases match TRBD1. V was pared by 4 bases and J by 3 bases, with 2 bases of the junction left unmatched. Germline assignment: CDR1 LGHDT and CDR2 YNNKEL (reference sequence). This CDR3 is 13 amino acids long.

The genes are TRBV28 and TRBJ1-2; D ambiguous. Trimming removed 4 bases from V and 3 bases from J, with 15 bases in between. The length of the CDR3 is 15 residues. Germline lookup yields CDR1 MDHEN and CDR2 SYDVKM. The CDR3: CASSSLAGNYYGYTF. As DNA, the CDR3 is TGTGCCAGCAGTTCCCTAGCCGGGAACTACTATGGCTACACCTTC.

The rearrangement uses TRBV14 and TRBJ2-1; TRBD1 aligns across 7 bases. With 0 bases clipped from V and 7 bases from J, the junction kept 3 bases outside the gene matches. Germline CDR1 reads SGHDN; CDR2 reads FVKESK. The CDR3 consists of 14 residues. The CDR3 spells CASSQDRGRNEQFF. DNA for the CDR3: TGTGCCAGCAGCCAAGATAGGGGGCGGAATGAGCAGTTCTTC. The variable domain in full, completed from reference TRBV14 and TRBJ2-1, reads EAGVTQFPSHSVIEKGQTVTLRCDPISGHDNLYWYRRVMGKEIKFLLHFVKESKQDESGMPNNRFLAERTGGTYSTLKVQPAELEDSGVYFCASSQDRGRNEQFFGPGTRLTVL.

The chain has TRBV5-1 and TRBJ2-5, with D perhaps matching TRBD2 (6 bases). V lost 0 bases and J lost 1, with 10 bases in between. Germline lookup yields CDR1 SGHRS and CDR2 YFSETQ. This CDR3 spans 15 amino acids. The CDR3 loop is CASSLEGGFQETQYF. The CDR3 region has the DNA TGCGCCAGCAGCTTGGAAGGAGGGTTCCAAGAGACCCAGTACTTC. Full variable domain (rest looked up from reference TRBV5-1 and TRBJ2-5): KAGVTQTPRYLIKTRGQQVTLSCSPISGHRSVSWYQQTPGQGLQFLFEYFSETQRNKGNFPGRFSGRQFSNSRSEMNVSTLELGDSALYLCASSLEGGFQETQYFGPGTRLLVL.

The chain combines TRBV28 with TRBJ2-1, with TRBD2 matching 7 bases. Germline loops: CDR1 MDHEN, CDR2 SYDVKM. The J segment lost 8 bases and the V segment lost 7 bases, leaving 5 bases of the junction unmatched. The CDR3 is 12 residues long. The CDR3 region is CASTGLVYEQFF. Here the CDR3 DNA reads TGTGCCAGCACCGGACTAGTCTATGAGCAGTTCTTC.